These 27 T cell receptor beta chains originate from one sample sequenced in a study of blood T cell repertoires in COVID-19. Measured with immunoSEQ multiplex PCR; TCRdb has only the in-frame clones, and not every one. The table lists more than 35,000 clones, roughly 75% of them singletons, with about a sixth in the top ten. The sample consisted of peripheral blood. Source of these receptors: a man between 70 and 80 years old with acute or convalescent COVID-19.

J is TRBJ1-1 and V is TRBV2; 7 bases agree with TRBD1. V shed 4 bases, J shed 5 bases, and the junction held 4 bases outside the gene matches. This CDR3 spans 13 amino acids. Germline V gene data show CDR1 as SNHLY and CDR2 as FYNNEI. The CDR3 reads CASSALQGTEAFF. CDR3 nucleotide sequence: TGTGCCAGCAGTGCTTTACAGGGGACTGAAGCTTTCTTT.

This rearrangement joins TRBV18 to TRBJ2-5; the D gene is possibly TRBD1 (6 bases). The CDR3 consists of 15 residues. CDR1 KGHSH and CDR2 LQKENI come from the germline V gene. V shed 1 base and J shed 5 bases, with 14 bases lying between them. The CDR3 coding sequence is TGTGCCAGCTCACCACGGGGCAGGGGCCCGGAGACCCAGTACTTC. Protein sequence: CASSPRGRGPETQYF.

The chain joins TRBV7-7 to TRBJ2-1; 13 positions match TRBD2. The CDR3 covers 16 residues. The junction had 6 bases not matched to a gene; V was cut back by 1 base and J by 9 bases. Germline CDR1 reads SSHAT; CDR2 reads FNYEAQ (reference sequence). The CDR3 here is CASSLDGTSGMTEQFF. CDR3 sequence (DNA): TGTGCCAGCAGCTTAGACGGGACTAGCGGGATGACTGAGCAGTTCTTC.

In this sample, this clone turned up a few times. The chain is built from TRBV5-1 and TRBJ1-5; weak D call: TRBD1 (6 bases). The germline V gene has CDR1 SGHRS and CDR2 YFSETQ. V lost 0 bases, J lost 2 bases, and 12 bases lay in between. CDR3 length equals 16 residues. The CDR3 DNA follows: TGCGCCAGCAGCTTGGCCGGGACATTCGGCAATCAGCCCCAGCATTTT. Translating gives CASSLAGTFGNQPQHF.

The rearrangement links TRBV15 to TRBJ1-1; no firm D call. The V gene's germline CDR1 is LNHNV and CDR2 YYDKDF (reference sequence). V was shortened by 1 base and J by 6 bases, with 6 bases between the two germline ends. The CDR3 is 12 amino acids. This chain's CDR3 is CATSRGPAEAFF. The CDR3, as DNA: TGTGCCACCAGCAGAGGTCCAGCTGAAGCTTTCTTT.

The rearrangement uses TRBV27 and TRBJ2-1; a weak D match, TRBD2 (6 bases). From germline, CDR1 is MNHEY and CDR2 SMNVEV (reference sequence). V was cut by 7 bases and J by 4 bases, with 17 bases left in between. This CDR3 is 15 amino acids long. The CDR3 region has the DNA TGTGCCAGCACCCCGCGGGGCAGCCAATACAATGAGCAGTTCTTC. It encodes CASTPRGSQYNEQFF.

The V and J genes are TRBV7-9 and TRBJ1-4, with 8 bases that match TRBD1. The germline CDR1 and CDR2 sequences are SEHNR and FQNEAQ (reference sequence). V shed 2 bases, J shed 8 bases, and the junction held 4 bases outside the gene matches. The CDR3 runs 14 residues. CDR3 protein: CASSLQGAPEKLFF. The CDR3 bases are TGTGCCAGCAGCTTACAGGGGGCGCCGGAAAAACTGTTTTTT.

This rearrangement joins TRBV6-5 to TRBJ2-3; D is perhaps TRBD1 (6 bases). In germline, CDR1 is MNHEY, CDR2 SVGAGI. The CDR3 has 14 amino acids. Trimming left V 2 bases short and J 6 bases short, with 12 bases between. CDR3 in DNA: TGTGCCAGCAGTTACGTTGGGGGCGCGGATACGCAGTATTTT. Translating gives CASSYVGGADTQYF.

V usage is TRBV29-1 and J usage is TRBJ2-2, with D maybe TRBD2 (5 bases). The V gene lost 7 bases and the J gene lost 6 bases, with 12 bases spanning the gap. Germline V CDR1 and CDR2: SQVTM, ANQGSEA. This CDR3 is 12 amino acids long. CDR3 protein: CSAERGSGELFF. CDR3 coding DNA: TGCAGCGCCGAAAGAGGGTCCGGGGAGCTGTTTTTT.

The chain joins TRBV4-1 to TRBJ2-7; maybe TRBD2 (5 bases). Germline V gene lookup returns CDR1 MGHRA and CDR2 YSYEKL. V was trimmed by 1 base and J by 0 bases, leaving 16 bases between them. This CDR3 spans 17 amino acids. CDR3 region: CASSQVSQYRGSYEQYF. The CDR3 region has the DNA TGCGCCAGCAGCCAAGTCAGCCAGTACCGGGGCTCCTACGAGCAGTACTTC.

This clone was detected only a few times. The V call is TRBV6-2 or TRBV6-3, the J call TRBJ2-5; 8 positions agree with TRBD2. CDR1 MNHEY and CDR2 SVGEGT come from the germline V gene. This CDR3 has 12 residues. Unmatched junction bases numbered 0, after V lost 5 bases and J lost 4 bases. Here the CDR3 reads CASSLAGETQYF. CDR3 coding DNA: TGTGCCAGCAGTCTAGCGGGAGAGACCCAGTACTTC.

CDR3 sequence reads: CAWSRDRGLGNTIYF. The CDR3 DNA reads as TGTGCCTGGTCCCGGGACAGGGGGCTTGGAAACACCATATATTTT. This rearrangement joins TRBV30 to TRBJ1-3; 12 positions match TRBD1. The CDR3 has 15 residues. V trimming: 5 bases; J trimming: 3 bases; junction bases outside the gene matches: 5. CDR1 and CDR2 (germline): GTSNPN, SVGIG (reference sequence).

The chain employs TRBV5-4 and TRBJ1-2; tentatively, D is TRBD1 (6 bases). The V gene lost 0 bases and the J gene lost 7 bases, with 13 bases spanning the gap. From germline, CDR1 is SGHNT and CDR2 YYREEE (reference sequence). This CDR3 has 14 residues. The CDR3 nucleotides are TGTGCCAGCAGCTTGGCGGGGGGCGCGGGTGGCTACACCTTC. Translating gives CASSLAGGAGGYTF.

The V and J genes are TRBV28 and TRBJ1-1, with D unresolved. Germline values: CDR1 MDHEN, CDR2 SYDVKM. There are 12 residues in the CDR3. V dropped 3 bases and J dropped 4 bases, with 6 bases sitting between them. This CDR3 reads CASSFLSTEAFF. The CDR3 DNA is TGTGCCAGCAGTTTTCTTTCCACTGAAGCTTTCTTT.

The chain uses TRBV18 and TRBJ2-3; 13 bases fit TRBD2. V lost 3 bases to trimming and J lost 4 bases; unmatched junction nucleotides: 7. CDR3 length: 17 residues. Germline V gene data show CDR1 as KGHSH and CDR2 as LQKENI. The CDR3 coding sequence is TGTGCCAGCTCACCTTACGGGACTAGCGGGACTTCAGATACGCAGTATTTT. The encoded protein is CASSPYGTSGTSDTQYF.

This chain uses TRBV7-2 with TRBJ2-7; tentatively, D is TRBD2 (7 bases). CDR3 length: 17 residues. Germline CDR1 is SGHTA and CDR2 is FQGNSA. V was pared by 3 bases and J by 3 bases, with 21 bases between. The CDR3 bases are TGTGCCAGCAGCTTCATTGTTCAAAGGGGGGGAAACTACGAGCAGTACTTC. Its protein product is CASSFIVQRGGNYEQYF.

The CDR3 nucleotides read TGTGCCAGCAGCCAACAGACAGGGACTGGAAACACCATATATTTT. Protein product: CASSQQTGTGNTIYF. V and J are TRBV14 and TRBJ1-3; 7 bases are shared with TRBD1. CDR3 length: 15 amino acids. Germline CDR1 and CDR2: SGHDN and FVKESK. The V segment lost 2 bases and the J segment 2 bases; nucleotides outside the gene matches: 3. The full variable domain, its missing parts supplied by reference TRBV14 and TRBJ1-3, is EAGVTQFPSHSVIEKGQTVTLRCDPISGHDNLYWYRRVMGKEIKFLLHFVKESKQDESGMPNNRFLAERTGGTYSTLKVQPAELEDSGVYFCASSQQTGTGNTIYFGEGSWLTVV.

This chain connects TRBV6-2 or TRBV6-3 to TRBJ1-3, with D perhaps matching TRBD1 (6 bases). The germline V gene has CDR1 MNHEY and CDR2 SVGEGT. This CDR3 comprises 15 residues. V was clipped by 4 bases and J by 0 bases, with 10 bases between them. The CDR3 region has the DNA TGTGCCAGCAGTTTGACAGGAAACTCTGGAAACACCATATATTTT. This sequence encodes CASSLTGNSGNTIYF.

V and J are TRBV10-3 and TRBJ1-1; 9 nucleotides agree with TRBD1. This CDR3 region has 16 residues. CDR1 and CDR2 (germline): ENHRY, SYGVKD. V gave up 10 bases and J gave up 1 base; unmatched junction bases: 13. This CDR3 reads CATSGGTGSPNTEAFF. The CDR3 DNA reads TGTGCCACATCAGGCGGGACAGGGTCTCCGAACACTGAAGCTTTCTTT.

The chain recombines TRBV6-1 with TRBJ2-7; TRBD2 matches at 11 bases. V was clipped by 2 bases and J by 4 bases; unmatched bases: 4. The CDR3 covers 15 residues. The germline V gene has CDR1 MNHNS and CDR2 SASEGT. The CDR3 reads CASSEPASGRYEQYF. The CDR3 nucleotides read TGTGCCAGCAGTGAACCGGCTAGCGGGAGGTACGAGCAGTACTTC.

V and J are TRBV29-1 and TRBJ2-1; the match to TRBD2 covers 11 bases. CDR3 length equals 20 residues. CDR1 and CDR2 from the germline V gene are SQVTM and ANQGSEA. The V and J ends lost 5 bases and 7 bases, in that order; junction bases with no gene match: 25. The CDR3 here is CSVSRQDPPGLAVVLNEQFF. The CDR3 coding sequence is TGCAGCGTTAGCAGACAGGACCCTCCGGGACTAGCGGTCGTCTTGAATGAGCAGTTCTTC.

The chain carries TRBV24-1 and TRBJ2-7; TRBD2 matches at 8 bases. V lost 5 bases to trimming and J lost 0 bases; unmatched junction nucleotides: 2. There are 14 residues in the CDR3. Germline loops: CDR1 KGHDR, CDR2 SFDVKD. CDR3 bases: TGTGCCACCAGTGCCAGCGGGAGCTCCTACGAGCAGTACTTC. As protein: CATSASGSSYEQYF.

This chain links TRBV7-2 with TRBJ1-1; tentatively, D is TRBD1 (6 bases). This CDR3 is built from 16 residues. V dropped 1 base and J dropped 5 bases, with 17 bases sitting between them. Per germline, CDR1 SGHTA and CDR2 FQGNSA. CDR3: CASSLGFRTVITEAFF. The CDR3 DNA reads TGTGCCAGCAGCTTAGGTTTCCGGACAGTAATTACTGAAGCTTTCTTT.

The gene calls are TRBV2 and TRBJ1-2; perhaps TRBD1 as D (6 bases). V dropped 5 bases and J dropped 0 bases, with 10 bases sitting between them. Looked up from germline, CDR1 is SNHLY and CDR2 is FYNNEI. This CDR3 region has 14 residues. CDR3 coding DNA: TGTGCCAGCAGTCAGGACAGTGCTAACTATGGCTACACCTTC. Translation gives CASSQDSANYGYTF. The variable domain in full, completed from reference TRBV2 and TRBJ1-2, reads EPEVTQTPSHQVTQMGQEVILRCVPISNHLYFYWYRQILGQKVEFLVSFYNNEISEKSEIFDDQFSVERPDGSNFTLKIRSTKLEDSAMYFCASSQDSANYGYTFGSGTRLTVV.

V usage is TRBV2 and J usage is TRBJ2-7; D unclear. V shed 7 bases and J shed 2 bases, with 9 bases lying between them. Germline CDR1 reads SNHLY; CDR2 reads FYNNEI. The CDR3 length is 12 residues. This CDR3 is CASNPGTYEQYF. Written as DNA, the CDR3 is TGTGCCAGCAATCCCGGTACCTACGAGCAGTACTTC.

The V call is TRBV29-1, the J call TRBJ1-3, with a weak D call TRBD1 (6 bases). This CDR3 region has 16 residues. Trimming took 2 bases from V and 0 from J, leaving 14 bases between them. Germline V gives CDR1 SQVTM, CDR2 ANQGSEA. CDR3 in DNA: TGCAGCGTTGAAAGGTCAGGGGCCCTCTCTGGAAACACCATATATTTT. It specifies CSVERSGALSGNTIYF.

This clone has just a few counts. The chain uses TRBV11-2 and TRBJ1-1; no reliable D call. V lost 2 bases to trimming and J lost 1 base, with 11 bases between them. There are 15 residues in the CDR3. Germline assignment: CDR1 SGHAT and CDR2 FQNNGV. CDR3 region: CASSLSGSRNTEAFF. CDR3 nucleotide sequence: TGTGCCAGCAGCTTAAGCGGCAGCAGGAACACTGAAGCTTTCTTT.